One sample yielded the 22 T cell receptor beta chains listed below, sequenced in a study of blood T cells in healthy people across ages. Alongside a J-beta primer mix, a sample-barcoded 5' primer served in a second PCR lasting about 7 to 12 cycles. TCRdb processed the 5' RACE reads anew with MiXCR; each CDR3 protein has one entry. Seen here are approximately 810,000 distinct CDR3 sequences, 29% observed once, and the top ten hold 15% to 20%. Sequencing was carried out using blood. All receptors derive from a woman aged 80 or older in good health.

Points on this clonotype: Just one base apart from a much larger clone, this may be a read error. This rearrangement joins TRBV2 to TRBJ2-7; maybe TRBD1 (8 bases). CDR3 length: 14 amino acids. Germline-derived CDR1 and CDR2 are SNHLY and FYNNEI. The CDR3 is CASKAGQDTYVQYF. The CDR3 DNA reads as TGTGCCAGCAAAGCGGGACAGGACACCTACGTGCAGTACTTC.

This clonotype was seen repeatedly, ten times or more. CDR3 sequence: CSVGWAEGSPQHF. CDR3 DNA: TGCAGCGTCGGATGGGCAGAGGGCTCGCCCCAGCATTTT. This chain joins TRBV29-1 and TRBJ1-5; no reliable D call. Germline assignment: CDR1 SQVTM and CDR2 ANQGSEA. Trimming took off 6 bases at V and 9 bases at J, with 18 bases between the two ends. The CDR3 covers 13 residues. The full variable domain, its missing parts supplied by reference TRBV29-1 and TRBJ1-5, is SAVISQKPSRDICQRGTSLTIQCQVDSQVTMMFWYRQQPGQSLTLIATANQGSEATYESGFVIDKFPISRPNLTFSTLTVSNMSPEDSSIYLCSVGWAEGSPQHFGDGTRLSIL.

Concerning this clonotype itself: One junction end disagrees with the germline gene, perhaps due to a read error. This chain connects TRBV3-1 to TRBJ2-5; D call uncertain. The DNA end favors TRBJ2-7, so the J call may be wrong. Germline CDR1 LGHDT, CDR2 YNNKEL (reference sequence). The CDR3 length is 14 residues. The CDR3 here is CASNQSSGSYEQYF. The CDR3 DNA reads TGTGCCAGCAACCAAAGTTCAGGAAGCTACGAGCAGTACTTC.

About this clonotype itself: Being one base from a much bigger clone, this may be a read error. The genes are TRBV5-1 and TRBJ2-1, with a possible D match to TRBD1 (6 bases). The germline V gene has CDR1 SGHRS and CDR2 YFSETQ. The CDR3 length is 17 residues. This chain's CDR3 is CASSLWTAQSSCNEQFF. CDR3 bases: TGCGCCAGCAGCTTGTGGACAGCGCAGAGCTCCTGCAATGAGCAGTTCTTC. The full variable domain, its missing parts supplied by reference TRBV5-1 and TRBJ2-1, is KAGVTQTPRYLIKTRGQQVTLSCSPISGHRSVSWYQQTPGQGLQFLFEYFSETQRNKGNFPGRFSGRQFSNSRSEMNVSTLELGDSALYLCASSLWTAQSSCNEQFFGPGTRLTVL.

This clonotype was seen many times. The genes are TRBV3-1 and TRBJ2-7; perhaps TRBD1 as D (5 bases). The CDR3 runs to 15 residues. Trimming took off 0 bases at V and 0 bases at J, with 9 bases between the two ends. Per germline, CDR1 LGHDT and CDR2 YNNKEL (reference sequence). CDR3 sequence reads: CASSQERTPSYEQYF. The CDR3 DNA reads TGTGCCAGCAGCCAAGAGAGGACACCCTCCTACGAGCAGTACTTC.

J is TRBJ1-2 and V is TRBV19; D gene ambiguous. The CDR3 covers 12 residues. The germline V and J ends were trimmed by 10 bases and 3 bases, with 12 bases remaining between them. Germline V gene lookup returns CDR1 LNHDA and CDR2 SQIVND (reference sequence). CDR3 protein: CATSVGYYGYTF. The CDR3 nucleotides are TGTGCCACCTCCGTCGGGTACTATGGCTACACCTTC.

This clonotype was observed many times. This chain joins TRBV5-5 and TRBJ2-5; the D is unclear. Trimming cost V 0 bases and J 5 bases, with 8 bases left between them. The CDR3 consists of 13 residues. Germline CDR1 is SGHKS and CDR2 is YYEKEE (reference sequence). The CDR3 bases are TGTGCCAGCAGCTTGGTGGTAAGGGAGACCCAGTACTTC. It yields the protein CASSLVVRETQYF.

This clonotype has a handful of counts. The chain is built from TRBV11-3 and TRBJ2-4; no clear D. The V gene lost 2 bases and the J gene lost 0 bases, with 20 bases spanning the gap. In germline, CDR1 is SGHNT, CDR2 YENEEA. The CDR3 has 19 amino acids. The CDR3 region has the DNA TGTGCCAGCAGCTTAACGTCCAGGCTATCCGGTCTAGCCAAAAACATTCAGTACTTC. Residues: CASSLTSRLSGLAKNIQYF.

Here the CDR3 reads CASSFFSGAGIDEQYF. The CDR3 DNA is TGTGCCAGCAGTTTCTTCTCGGGCGCGGGAATCGACGAGCAGTACTTC. V is TRBV12-3 or TRBV12-4 and J is TRBJ2-7, with D tentatively TRBD2 (6 bases). This CDR3 is built from 16 residues. The germline V and J ends were trimmed by 3 bases and 5 bases, with 20 bases remaining between them.

J is TRBJ2-5 and V is TRBV27; TRBD2 matches 8 bases. The CDR3 extends over 16 amino acids. Trimming removed 6 bases from V and 7 bases from J; junction bases left unmatched: 16. Germline lookup yields CDR1 MNHEY and CDR2 SMNVEV (reference sequence). CDR3 nucleotide sequence: TGTGCCAGCAGAGAACAGGCGCCGGGACTAGTTGGGACCCAGTACTTC. This translates into CASREQAPGLVGTQYF.

This clonotype was seen repeatedly, ten times or more. The chain carries TRBV3-1 and TRBJ1-5, with D perhaps matching TRBD1 (6 bases). Per germline, CDR1 LGHDT and CDR2 YNNKEL (reference sequence). V was cut by 6 bases and J by 1 base, with 10 bases left in between. This CDR3 spans 14 amino acids. In nucleotides, the CDR3 is TGTGCCAGCAGTCACCAGGGGAGCAATCAGCCCCAGCATTTT. Protein sequence: CASSHQGSNQPQHF.

This clonotype was recorded many times. The V and J genes are TRBV29-1 and TRBJ1-5; no clear D gene. V was pared by 3 bases and J by 0 bases, with 18 bases between. The germline CDR1 and CDR2 sequences are SQVTM and ANQGSEA. The CDR3 sequence is 17 residues long. CDR3 bases: TGCAGCGTTGACCCTGGACCACAAATATATAGCAATCAGCCCCAGCATTTT. As protein: CSVDPGPQIYSNQPQHF.

Note on this clonotype: Possible read error: a much larger clone is one base away. The V gene is TRBV7-2, the J gene TRBJ1-2; TRBD1 is a possible D gene (6 bases). Germline CDR1 reads SGHTA; CDR2 reads FQGNSA. The length of the CDR3 is 13 residues. Trimming removed 1 base at V and 8 bases at J, with 11 bases between. CDR3 in amino acids: CASSLEGVSGYTF. The CDR3 nucleotides read TGTGCCAGCAGCTTAGAGGGGGTTTCCGGCTACACCTTC.

This chain joins TRBV7-8 and TRBJ2-1; D may match TRBD1 or TRBD2 (6 bases each). This CDR3 spans 20 amino acids. Germline V gene sequence: CDR1 SGHVS, CDR2 FQNEAQ. Between the trimmed V and J ends, which lost 4 bases and 6 bases, there was a span of 31 bases. DNA of the CDR3: TGTGCCAGCAGCTCAAACAGGGCTTGGCTAGCGAACGTACGGGGCAATGAGCAGTTCTTC. Encoded protein: CASSSNRAWLANVRGNEQFF.

Notes on this clonotype: One base away lies a much larger clone, so this may be a sequencing read error. The chain has TRBV20-1 and TRBJ1-2; D is possibly TRBD1 (5 bases). Germline V lookup: CDR1 DFQATT, CDR2 SNEGSKA (reference sequence). This CDR3 has 15 residues. In DNA, the CDR3 is TGCAGTGTTAGAGATCGTCGATTAGGGGTCGGTGGCTACACCTTC. It encodes CSVRDRRLGVGGYTF.

The chain couples TRBV12-3 or TRBV12-4 to TRBJ2-1; a weak D match, TRBD2 (6 bases). The CDR3 extends over 15 amino acids. The germline V and J ends were trimmed by 5 bases and 5 bases, with 16 bases remaining between them. CDR3 nucleotides: TGTGCCAGCAGTGCGACTGGCGGGACCCACAATGAGCAGTTCTTC. Protein product: CASSATGGTHNEQFF.

There are many counts of this clonotype. The J gene is TRBJ1-2, the V gene TRBV7-9, with D possibly being TRBD1 (6 bases). CDR3 size: 15 residues. V was clipped by 2 bases and J by 0 bases, with 10 bases between them. Per the germline V gene, CDR1 is SEHNR and CDR2 is FQNEAQ (reference sequence). CDR3 nucleotides: TGTGCCAGCAGCTTAAGTGGGGGCTCTAACTATGGCTACACCTTC. Translation gives CASSLSGGSNYGYTF.

The chain employs TRBV20-1 and TRBJ2-1; 11 bases fit TRBD2. The last part of the DNA fits TRBJ2-7 better; the J call may be wrong. The CDR3 is 18 amino acids. Germline V gene data show CDR1 as DFQATT and CDR2 as SNEGSKA (reference sequence). This CDR3 reads CSARDRLAGGLSYNEQYF. DNA for the CDR3: TGCAGTGCTAGAGATCGGCTAGCGGGGGGCCTCTCCTACAATGAGCAGTACTTC.

The chain employs TRBV15 and TRBJ1-4, with 7 bases identical to TRBD1. Germline V lookup: CDR1 LNHNV, CDR2 YYDKDF (reference sequence). This CDR3 is built from 16 residues. V lost 3 bases to trimming and J lost 3 bases; unmatched junction nucleotides: 7. CDR3: CATSRPAGQPNEKLFF. The CDR3 DNA is TGTGCCACCAGCAGGCCCGCGGGACAGCCTAATGAAAAACTGTTTTTT.

This clonotype came up a few times. The germline gene is not matched at one end of the junction; a read error may be the cause. The CDR3: CASSLEGSGTQYF. The CDR3 nucleotides read TGCGCCAGCAGTTTGGAGGGGTCAGGTACGCAGTATTTT. V and J are TRBV5-1 and TRBJ2-3; D is perhaps TRBD2 (6 bases). The length of the CDR3 is 13 residues. Germline V lookup: CDR1 SGHRS, CDR2 YFSETQ.

V is TRBV19 and J is TRBJ1-2; TRBD1 matches 7 bases. The CDR3 is made up of 14 amino acids. Germline CDR1 LNHDA, CDR2 SQIVND (reference sequence). V lost 7 bases, J lost 5 bases, and 10 bases stayed unmatched. CDR3 DNA sequence: TGTGCCAGTACCTCGGCGGACAGGAATTATGGCTACACCTTC. It specifies CASTSADRNYGYTF.

There are a few counts of this clonotype. The chain joins TRBV7-8 to TRBJ2-5, with D unclear. The germline V gene has CDR1 SGHVS and CDR2 FQNEAQ. Trimming removed 5 bases from V and 3 bases from J, with 16 bases in between. The CDR3 is made up of 15 amino acids. The CDR3 region is CASSPRLGTKETQYF. CDR3 coding DNA: TGTGCCAGCAGCCCGAGGCTAGGAACTAAAGAGACCCAGTACTTC.